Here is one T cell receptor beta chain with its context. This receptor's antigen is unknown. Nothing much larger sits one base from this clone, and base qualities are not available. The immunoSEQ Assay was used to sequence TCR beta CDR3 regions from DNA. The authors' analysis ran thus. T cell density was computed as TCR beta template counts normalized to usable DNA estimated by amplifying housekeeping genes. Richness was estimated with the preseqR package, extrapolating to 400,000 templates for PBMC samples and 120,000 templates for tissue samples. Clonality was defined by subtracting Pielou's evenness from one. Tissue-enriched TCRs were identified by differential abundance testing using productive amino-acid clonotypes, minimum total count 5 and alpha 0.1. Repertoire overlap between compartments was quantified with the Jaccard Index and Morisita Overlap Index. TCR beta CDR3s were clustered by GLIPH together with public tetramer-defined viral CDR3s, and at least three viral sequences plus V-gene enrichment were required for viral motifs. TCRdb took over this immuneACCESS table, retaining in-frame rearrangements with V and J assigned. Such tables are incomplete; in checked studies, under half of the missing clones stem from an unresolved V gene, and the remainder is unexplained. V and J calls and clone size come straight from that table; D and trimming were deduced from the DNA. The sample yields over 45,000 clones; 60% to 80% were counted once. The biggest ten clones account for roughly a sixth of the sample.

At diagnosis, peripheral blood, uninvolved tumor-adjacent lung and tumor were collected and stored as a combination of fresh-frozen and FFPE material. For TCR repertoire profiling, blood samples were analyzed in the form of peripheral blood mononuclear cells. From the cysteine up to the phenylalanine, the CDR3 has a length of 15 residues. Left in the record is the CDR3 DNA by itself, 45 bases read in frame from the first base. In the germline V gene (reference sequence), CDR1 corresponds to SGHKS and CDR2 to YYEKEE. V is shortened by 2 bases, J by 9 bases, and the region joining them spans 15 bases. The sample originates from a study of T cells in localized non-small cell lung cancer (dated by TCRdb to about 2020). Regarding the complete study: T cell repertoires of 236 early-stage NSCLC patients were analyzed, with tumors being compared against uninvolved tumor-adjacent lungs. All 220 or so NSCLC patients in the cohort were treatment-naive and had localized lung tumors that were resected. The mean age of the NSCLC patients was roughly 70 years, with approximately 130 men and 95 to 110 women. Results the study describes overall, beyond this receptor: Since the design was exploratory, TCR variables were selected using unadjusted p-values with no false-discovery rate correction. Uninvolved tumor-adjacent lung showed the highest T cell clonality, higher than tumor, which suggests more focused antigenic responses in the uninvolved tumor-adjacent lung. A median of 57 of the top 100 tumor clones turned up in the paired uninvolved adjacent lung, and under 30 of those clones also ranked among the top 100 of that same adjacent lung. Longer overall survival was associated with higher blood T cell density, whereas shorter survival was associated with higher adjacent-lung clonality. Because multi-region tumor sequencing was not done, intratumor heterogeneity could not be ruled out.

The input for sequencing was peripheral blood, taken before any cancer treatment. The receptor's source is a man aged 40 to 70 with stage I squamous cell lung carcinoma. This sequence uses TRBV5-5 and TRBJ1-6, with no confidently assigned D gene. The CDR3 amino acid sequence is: CASSFSPVGSSPLHF. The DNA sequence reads TGTGCCAGCAGCTTTTCTCCCGTGGGAAGTTCACCCCTCCACTTT.